Following are 5 T cell receptor beta chains from one sample sequenced in a study of T cell repertoires in cytomegalovirus infection. MiXCR was run by TCRdb on the reads, yielding one entry per CDR3 protein. The sample yields almost 550,000 distinct CDR3 sequences, about 17% seen once. The source material was CD8+ T cells from PBMCs. The receptors here all came from a human donor in good health (CMV status not recorded). Some clones in this sample may be carry-over from other donors' samples.

In this sample, this clonotype turned up a few times. The chain links TRBV29-1 to TRBJ2-7; 9 bases match TRBD1. Unmatched junction bases numbered 2, after V lost 4 bases and J lost 1 base. Germline V gene lookup returns CDR1 SQVTM and CDR2 ANQGSEA. This CDR3 contains 13 residues. CDR3 sequence reads: CSVGTGESYEQYF. The DNA of the CDR3 is TGCAGCGTTGGGACAGGGGAGTCCTACGAGCAGTACTTC.

In DNA form, the CDR3 reads TGCAGTGCTATCTTACTAGCGGGAGCCTGGGAGACCCAGTACTTC. It encodes CSAILLAGAWETQYF. The chain has TRBV20-1 and TRBJ2-5, with 11 bases that match TRBD2. Germline CDR1 DFQATT, CDR2 SNEGSKA (reference sequence). The V segment lost 4 bases and the J segment 5 bases; nucleotides outside the gene matches: 9. The CDR3 length is 15 residues.

This clonotype has a count of ten or more. The chain uses TRBV27 and TRBJ2-7, with no clear D. This CDR3 has 14 amino acids. Between the trimmed V and J ends, which lost 6 bases and 2 bases, there was a span of 14 bases. Germline-derived CDR1 and CDR2 are MNHEY and SMNVEV (reference sequence). In DNA, the CDR3 is TGTGCCAGCAGAACGATCCAAATCCCCTACGAGCAGTACTTC. Translating gives CASRTIQIPYEQYF.

There are many counts of this clonotype. The CDR3 DNA reads as TGTGCCAGCAGCTTAGCCGGAGCAGGATTCATGAACACTGAAGCTTTCTTT. Its protein product is CASSLAGAGFMNTEAFF. The gene calls are TRBV7-9 and TRBJ1-1; D unclear. Trimming left V 0 bases short and J 0 bases short, with 14 bases between. The germline CDR1 and CDR2 sequences are SEHNR and FQNEAQ (reference sequence). The CDR3 covers 17 residues. The full variable domain, its missing parts supplied by reference TRBV7-9 and TRBJ1-1, is DTGVSQNPRHKITKRGQNVTFRCDPISEHNRLYWYRQTLGQGPEFLTYFQNEAQLEKSRLLSDRFSAERPKGSFSTLEIQRTEQGDSAMYLCASSLAGAGFMNTEAFFGQGTRLTVV.

This clonotype was seen ten or more times. This CDR3 is CASSSTRNTSSYEQYF. DNA of the CDR3: TGTGCCAGCAGCTCCACCCGTAACACCAGCTCCTACGAGCAGTACTTC. The chain combines TRBV7-9 with TRBJ2-7; no clear D gene. CDR1 SEHNR and CDR2 FQNEAQ come from the germline V gene (reference sequence). This CDR3 is 16 amino acids long. V shed 4 bases and J shed 0 bases, with 16 bases lying between them.